Each of the 15 T cell receptor beta chains below was sequenced from the same sample in a study of T cells in Graves' hyperthyroidism and ophthalmopathy. Amplification targeted TCR beta CDR3 regions from RNA transcripts. TCR CDR3 underwent first-round RT-PCR with the HTBI primer set. TCRdb reprocessed the multiplex PCR reads via MiXCR and lists one record per CDR3 protein. Of 550,000 to 600,000 distinct CDR3 sequences listed, around 42% were seen once; the top ten hold under 20%. The sequencing input was peripheral blood or thyroid tissue (not recorded which). These receptors came from an adult woman with Graves' disease, either hyperthyroidism or ophthalmopathy (not recorded which).

At least ten counts were recorded for this clonotype. The chain employs TRBV5-1 and TRBJ1-1; D unclear. The CDR3 is 13 residues long. CDR1 and CDR2 (germline): SGHRS, YFSETQ. V gave up 3 bases and J gave up 0 bases, with 6 bases separating them. The CDR3 DNA reads TGCGCCAGCAGCTCGGGCCTGAACACTGAAGCTTTCTTT. Translation gives CASSSGLNTEAFF.

This clonotype was seen repeatedly, ten times or more. The V gene is TRBV7-8, the J gene TRBJ1-5, with 12 positions matching TRBD1. Germline assignment: CDR1 SGHVS and CDR2 FQNEAQ. CDR3 size: 20 residues. V shed 0 bases, J shed 5 bases, and the junction held 14 bases outside the gene matches. CDR3 bases: TGTGCCAGCAGCTTAGCAAGATACCCGGGACAGGGGGCAGCCCATCAGCCCCAGCATTTT. This sequence encodes CASSLARYPGQGAAHQPQHF. Supplemented by reference TRBV7-8 and TRBJ1-5, the full variable domain reads GAGVSQSPRYKVAKRGQDVALRCDPISGHVSLFWYQQALGQGPEFLTYFQNEAQLDKSGLPSDRFFAERPEGSVSTLKIQRTQQEDSAVYLCASSLARYPGQGAAHQPQHFGDGTRLSIL.

V is TRBV6-5 and J is TRBJ2-2; no definite D call. V gave up 4 bases and J gave up 7 bases, with 7 bases separating them. Germline CDR1 reads MNHEY; CDR2 reads SVGAGI. There are 12 residues in the CDR3. CDR3 coding DNA: TGTGCCAGCAGTTCTGGGGACGGGGAGCTGTTTTTT. It translates to CASSSGDGELFF.

This clonotype was detected ten times or more. The V gene is TRBV5-4, the J gene TRBJ2-7; D is uncertain. This CDR3 region has 13 residues. Germline CDR1 SGHNT, CDR2 YYREEE (reference sequence). The V gene lost 3 bases and the J gene lost 0 bases, with 7 bases spanning the gap. Here the CDR3 DNA reads TGTGCCAGCAGCTCCCTTAGCTCCTACGAGCAGTACTTC. Protein sequence: CASSSLSSYEQYF.

This clonotype has only a few counts. The V gene is TRBV11-2, the J gene TRBJ2-1, with D maybe TRBD1 (6 bases). In germline, CDR1 is SGHAT, CDR2 FQNNGV. The germline V and J ends were trimmed by 5 bases and 6 bases, with 14 bases remaining between them. CDR3 length: 14 amino acids. The CDR3 sequence: CASSLQAGANEQFF. The CDR3, as DNA: TGTGCCAGCAGCCTACAGGCAGGGGCCAATGAGCAGTTCTTC.

This clonotype was counted at least ten times. The chain links TRBV27 to TRBJ2-5; possible D gene TRBD2, 5 bases. V shed 2 bases and J shed 14 bases, with 15 bases lying between them. There are 12 residues in the CDR3. CDR1 and CDR2 (germline): MNHEY, SMNVEV (reference sequence). The CDR3 sequence: CASSLGVGALYF. Written as DNA, the CDR3 is TGTGCCAGCAGTTTAGGAGTGGGAGCTCTTTACTTC.

In this sample, this clonotype turned up many times. This chain joins TRBV28 and TRBJ1-4, with 10 bases fitting TRBD1. The length of the CDR3 is 14 residues. Trimming cost V 8 bases and J 15 bases; bases outside gene matches: 15. Looked up from germline, CDR1 is MDHEN and CDR2 is SYDVKM. CDR3 residues: CASLTRVRTGGVFF. CDR3 sequence (DNA): TGTGCCAGCTTAACCCGGGTCCGGACAGGGGGAGTGTTTTTT.

The gene calls are TRBV28 and TRBJ1-1; 7 nucleotides align to TRBD1. V dropped 7 bases and J dropped 6; count of bases not matched to a gene: 17. CDR3 size: 16 residues. Germline V gives CDR1 MDHEN, CDR2 SYDVKM. CDR3 sequence: CASNQWRGQRTPEAFF. The CDR3 bases are TGTGCCAGCAACCAATGGAGGGGACAGCGTACCCCTGAAGCTTTCTTT.

V gene TRBV10-3 combines with J gene TRBJ2-5, with 7 positions matching TRBD2. This CDR3 comprises 15 residues. Trimming at V came to 7 bases and at J to 3 bases, leaving 11 bases not matched to a gene. Germline V gene data show CDR1 as ENHRY and CDR2 as SYGVKD. In DNA form, the CDR3 reads TGTGCCATCATTTCCGAGACTAGCTTCGAAGAGACCCAGTACTTC. Its protein product is CAIISETSFEETQYF.

In its sample, this clonotype was seen many times. A clone one base away is much larger, so this may be a read error. The chain employs TRBV6-1 and TRBJ1-1; D is uncertain. This CDR3 comprises 13 residues. V gave up 2 bases and J gave up 0 bases, with 4 bases separating them. CDR1 is MNHNS and CDR2 is SASEGT in the germline V gene. The CDR3 bases are TGTGCCAGCAGTGAAATGTTGAACACTGAAGCTTTCTTT. It specifies CASSEMLNTEAFF.

The V and J genes are TRBV20-1 and TRBJ2-3; D gene uncertain. CDR1 DFQATT and CDR2 SNEGSKA come from the germline V gene (reference sequence). There are 12 residues in the CDR3. The V gene lost 6 bases and the J gene lost 6 bases, with 13 bases spanning the gap. The CDR3 spells CSAPNKMDTQYF. In nucleotides, the CDR3 is TGCAGTGCACCAAACAAGATGGATACGCAGTATTTT.

This rearrangement joins TRBV7-2 to TRBJ2-5, with 7 bases that match TRBD2. The CDR3 extends over 15 amino acids. The ends lost 11 bases at V and 2 bases at J; junction bases unmatched: 14. In germline, CDR1 is SGHTA, CDR2 FQGNSA. In nucleotides, the CDR3 is TGTGCCTGCGCGGGAGTAGCAGCCGGACAAGAGACCCAGTACTTC. Its protein product is CACAGVAAGQETQYF.

This clonotype was seen only a few times. The chain uses TRBV7-3 and TRBJ2-6; TRBD2 is a possible D gene (6 bases). Germline loops: CDR1 SGHTA, CDR2 FQGTGA. Trimming pared 5 bases from V and 2 bases from J, leaving 16 bases between. This CDR3 has 17 amino acids. The DNA of the CDR3 is TGTGCCAGCAGCCCAGGACGGGGGAACACTGGGGCCAACGTCCTGACTTTC. Translating gives CASSPGRGNTGANVLTF. Looking up the rest from reference TRBV7-3 and TRBJ2-6 gives the full variable domain: GAGVSQTPSNKVTEKGKYVELRCDPISGHTALYWYRQSLGQGPEFLIYFQGTGAADDSGLPNDRFFAVRPEGSVSTLKIQRTERGDSAVYLCASSPGRGNTGANVLTFGAGSRLTVL.

The chain recombines TRBV7-9 with TRBJ2-7, with 8 bases matching TRBD2. CDR3 length: 14 amino acids. From germline, CDR1 is SEHNR and CDR2 FQNEAQ (reference sequence). Trimming took 6 bases from V and 9 from J; bases not matched to a gene: 13. CDR3 sequence (DNA): TGTGCCAGCAGTCAAGCGGGGGCTGGTGCTGTGCAGTACTTC. It specifies CASSQAGAGAVQYF.

This clonotype was observed many times. The V and J genes are TRBV2 and TRBJ1-5; D ambiguous. This CDR3 spans 18 amino acids. V dropped 7 bases and J dropped 0 bases, with 22 bases sitting between them. The germline gives CDR1 SNHLY, CDR2 FYNNEI. CDR3 nucleotide sequence: TGTGCCAGCAACCTTGTTGGGCAACCGGAAGATAGCAATCAGCCCCAGCATTTT. Amino acids: CASNLVGQPEDSNQPQHF.